This T cell receptor beta chain was obtained from a study of blood T cell repertoires in COVID-19. Study details: Sources were T cells, B-cell-depleted T cells, or PBMCs; the material itself was cDNA or gDNA.

Authors' methods: Reference gene primers were amplified, and this amplification served to estimate nucleated cell counts. Sequenced by immunoSEQ multiplex PCR; TCRdb stores in-frame clones only, minus some. V, J and clone size are those of that table, while D and trimming were read from the DNA. The sample gives fewer than 300,000 clones, about nine tenths of which show up once; more than 9% is in the top ten. Seattle enrolled patients during active infection and tracked them longitudinally. Germline CDR1 SGHRS, CDR2 YFSETQ. Unmatched junction bases numbered 7, after V lost 2 bases and J lost 4 bases. The CDR3 has 16 amino acids.

This TCR was sampled from a man aged 50-60 years with COVID-19, enrolled during active disease. The V gene is TRBV5-1, the J gene TRBJ2-2; 8 nucleotides align to TRBD1. The sample comprised peripheral blood. CDR3 DNA: TGCGCCAGCAGCTTCGGGCAGGGGGCCGGCACCGGGGAGCTGTTTTTT. Translation: CASSFGQGAGTGELFF.